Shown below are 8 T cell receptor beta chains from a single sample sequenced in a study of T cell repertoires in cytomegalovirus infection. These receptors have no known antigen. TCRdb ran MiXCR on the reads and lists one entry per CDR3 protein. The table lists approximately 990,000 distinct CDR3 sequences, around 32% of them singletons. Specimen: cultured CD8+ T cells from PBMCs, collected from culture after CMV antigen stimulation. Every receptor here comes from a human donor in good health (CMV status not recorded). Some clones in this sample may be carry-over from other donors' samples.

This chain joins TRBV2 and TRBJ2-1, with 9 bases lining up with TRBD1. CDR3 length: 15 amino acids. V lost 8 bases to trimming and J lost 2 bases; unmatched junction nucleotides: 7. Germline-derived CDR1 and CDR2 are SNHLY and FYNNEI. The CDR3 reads CASCSGTGPYNEQFF. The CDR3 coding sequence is TGTGCCAGCTGTTCCGGGACAGGGCCCTACAATGAGCAGTTCTTC.

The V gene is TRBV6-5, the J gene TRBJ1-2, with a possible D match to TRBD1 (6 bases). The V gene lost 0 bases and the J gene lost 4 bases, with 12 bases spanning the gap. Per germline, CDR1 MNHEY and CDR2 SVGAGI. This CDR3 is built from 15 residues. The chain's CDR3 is CASSYSAGAGYGYTF. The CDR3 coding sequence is TGTGCCAGCAGTTACTCCGCAGGGGCAGGCTATGGCTACACCTTC.

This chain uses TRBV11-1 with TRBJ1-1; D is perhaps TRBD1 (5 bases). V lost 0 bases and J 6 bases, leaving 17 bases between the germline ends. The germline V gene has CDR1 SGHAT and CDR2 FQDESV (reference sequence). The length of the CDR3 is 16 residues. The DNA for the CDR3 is TGTGCCAGCAGCTTAGCGCGGGGCCCCGTTGAACCTGAAGCTTTCTTT. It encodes CASSLARGPVEPEAFF.

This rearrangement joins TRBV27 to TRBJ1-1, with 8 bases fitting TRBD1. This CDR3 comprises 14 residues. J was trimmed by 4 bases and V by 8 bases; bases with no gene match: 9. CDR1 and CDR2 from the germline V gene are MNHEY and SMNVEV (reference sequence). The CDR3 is CASRLTGAGTEAFF. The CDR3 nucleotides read TGTGCCAGCCGCCTGACAGGGGCCGGCACTGAAGCTTTCTTT.

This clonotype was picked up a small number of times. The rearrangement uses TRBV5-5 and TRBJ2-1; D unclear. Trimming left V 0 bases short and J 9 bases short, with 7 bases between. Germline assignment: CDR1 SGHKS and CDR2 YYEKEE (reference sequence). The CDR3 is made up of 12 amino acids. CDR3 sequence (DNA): TGTGCCAGCAGCTTGGAGTCCGGTGAGCAGTTCTTC. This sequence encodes CASSLESGEQFF.

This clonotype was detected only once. CDR3 nucleotide sequence: TGTGCCAGCAGACGGGGATATACCCTTCAGGAGGCAGGAAACACCATATATTTT. Its translation is CASRRGYTLQEAGNTIYF. The V call is TRBV7-3, the J call TRBJ1-3, with D uncertain. This CDR3 spans 18 amino acids. CDR1 is SGHTA, CDR2 FQGTGA, per germline. Deletions cut 6 bases from V and 4 bases from J, with 25 bases between.

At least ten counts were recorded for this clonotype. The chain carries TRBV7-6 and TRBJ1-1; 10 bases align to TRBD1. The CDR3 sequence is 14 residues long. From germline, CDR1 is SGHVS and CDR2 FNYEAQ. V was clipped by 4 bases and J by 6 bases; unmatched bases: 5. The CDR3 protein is CASSSRTGGAEAFF. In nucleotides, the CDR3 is TGTGCCAGCAGCTCGAGGACAGGGGGGGCTGAAGCTTTCTTT.

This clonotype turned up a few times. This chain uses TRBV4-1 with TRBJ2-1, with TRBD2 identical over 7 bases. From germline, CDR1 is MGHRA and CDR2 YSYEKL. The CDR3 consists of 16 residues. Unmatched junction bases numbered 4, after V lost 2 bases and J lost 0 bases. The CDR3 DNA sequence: TGCGCCAGCAGCCAATCCCTAGCGGACTCCTACAATGAGCAGTTCTTC. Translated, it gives CASSQSLADSYNEQFF.